This T cell receptor (beta chain) is drawn from a study of blood T cell repertoires in COVID-19. Across the study: COVID-19 samples, acute and convalescent, were from the United States, Italy and Spain. Sample material is recorded as cDNA or gDNA derived from T cells, B-cell-depleted T cells, or PBMCs.

Germline CDR1 reads MNHEY; CDR2 reads SVGAGI. CDR3 length: 16 amino acids. After removal of 4 bases from V and 2 bases from J, the junction contained 10 bases not matched to a gene. Per the original methods: From reference gene primer amplification, estimates of nucleated cell counts were derived. Clones were sequenced by immunoSEQ multiplex PCR, and TCRdb holds only the in-frame ones, with some missing. V and J calls plus clone size are reproduced from that table; the DNA served to infer D and trimming. Here the sample spans under 130,000 clones, about 88% being singletons. The chain links TRBV6-5 to TRBJ1-2, with 7 bases matching TRBD1. Specimen: peripheral blood. The source of this sequence is a human donor in a cohort sampled during active COVID-19. The CDR3 region has the DNA TGTGCCAGCAGTTCTACAGGGGAATGGAAAAACTATGGCTACACCTTC. It translates to CASSSTGEWKNYGYTF.